The 22 T cell receptor beta chains below come from one sample, sequenced in a study of T cells in localized non-small cell lung cancer. Using immunoSEQ multiplex PCR, the repertoire was profiled, and TCRdb retains in-frame clones only, with some absent. The profile shows 35,000 to 50,000 clones, 91% of them singletons. The specimen comprised PBMCs, sampled before any cancer treatment. The receptors were sampled from a woman aged 40 to 75 with stage II lung adenocarcinoma.

The chain uses TRBV2 and TRBJ2-7; D unclear. From germline, CDR1 is SNHLY and CDR2 FYNNEI. This CDR3 comprises 14 residues. Trimming pared 10 bases from V and 2 bases from J, leaving 18 bases between. This CDR3 reads CATGRTSLAYEQYF. CDR3 bases: TGTGCCACCGGACGGACGTCATTAGCCTACGAGCAGTACTTC.

The chain employs TRBV7-6 and TRBJ2-5; TRBD2 matches 7 bases. Germline V lookup: CDR1 SGHVS, CDR2 FNYEAQ. The CDR3 has 16 amino acids. V shed 0 bases, J shed 2 bases, and the junction held 6 bases outside the gene matches. CDR3 loop: CASSLAQWGGQETQYF. The DNA of the CDR3 is TGTGCCAGCAGCTTAGCGCAGTGGGGAGGGCAAGAGACCCAGTACTTC.

J is TRBJ2-3 and V is TRBV29-1; the match to TRBD1 covers 8 bases. Germline trimming cut 1 base from V and 0 bases from J; bases unmatched to any gene: 3. The CDR3 loop spans 15 amino acids. Germline CDR1 reads SQVTM; CDR2 reads ANQGSEA. As DNA, the CDR3 is TGCAGCGTTGAAGGAAGGACAGGGAGCACAGATACGCAGTATTTT. Amino acids: CSVEGRTGSTDTQYF.

The CDR3 DNA follows: TGTGCCAGCAGTGAAGTGCCGGGCGGGGTCAATGAGCAGTTCTTC. Translating it yields CASSEVPGGVNEQFF. The rearrangement joins TRBV6-1 to TRBJ2-1; perhaps TRBD2 as D (6 bases). From germline, CDR1 is MNHNS and CDR2 SASEGT. The CDR3 has 15 amino acids. Trimming left V 1 base short and J 6 bases short, with 13 bases between.

V gene TRBV5-1 combines with J gene TRBJ1-5; D is unclear. Germline V lookup: CDR1 SGHRS, CDR2 YFSETQ. The CDR3 sequence is 15 residues long. V was clipped by 2 bases and J by 0 bases, with 9 bases between them. This CDR3 reads CASSFDGFSNQPQHF. The CDR3, as DNA: TGCGCCAGCAGCTTCGACGGCTTTAGCAATCAGCCCCAGCATTTT.

The chain couples TRBV6-1 to TRBJ1-5; D is perhaps TRBD1 (5 bases). The germline V and J ends were trimmed by 6 bases and 2 bases, with 11 bases remaining between them. Germline V gene lookup returns CDR1 MNHNS and CDR2 SASEGT. The CDR3 totals 14 residues. CDR3 protein: CASSPDIGNQPQHF. The CDR3 bases are TGTGCCAGCAGCCCGGACATTGGCAATCAGCCCCAGCATTTT.

This chain uses TRBV4-1 with TRBJ2-2, with 9 bases fitting TRBD1. Germline assignment: CDR1 MGHRA and CDR2 YSYEKL. The CDR3 runs to 17 residues. With 2 bases clipped from V and 7 bases from J, the junction kept 11 bases outside the gene matches. The CDR3 DNA follows: TGCGCCAGCAGCCAAAGTGGGGGGACAGGGAGGGTCGGGGAGCTGTTTTTT. The encoded protein is CASSQSGGTGRVGELFF.

This rearrangement joins TRBV5-6 to TRBJ2-7, with D perhaps TRBD1 (7 bases). Trimming shortened V by 4 bases and J by 6 bases, and 17 bases separated the two germline ends. In germline, CDR1 is SGHDT, CDR2 YYEEEE. The CDR3 consists of 14 residues. The CDR3 region is CASSRGLQGSEQYF. The CDR3 nucleotides are TGTGCCAGCAGCCGGGGGTTACAGGGGAGCGAGCAGTACTTC.

The chain combines TRBV4-1 with TRBJ2-2, with a tentative D call TRBD2 (7 bases). Trimming removed 0 bases from V and 6 bases from J, with 17 bases in between. The CDR3 is made up of 17 amino acids. Germline CDR1 MGHRA, CDR2 YSYEKL. The CDR3 nucleotides are TGCGCCAGCAGCCAAGATCAGCTCCGAGGGGGGGCCGGGGAGCTGTTTTTT. Its protein is CASSQDQLRGGAGELFF.

Worth noting for this clone: The same CDR3 can be traced to other DNA sequences in this sample. The chain joins TRBV7-8 to TRBJ1-2; possibly TRBD1 for D (5 bases). V was trimmed by 1 base and J by 6 bases, leaving 18 bases between them. The CDR3 is 16 residues long. The germline V gene has CDR1 SGHVS and CDR2 FQNEAQ. In DNA form, the CDR3 reads TGTGCCAGCAGCTTAGAGGGGAGTCTACTAGTACATGGCTACACCTTC. Protein: CASSLEGSLLVHGYTF.

The chain uses TRBV7-2 and TRBJ2-7; D might be TRBD1 (6 bases). The CDR3 loop spans 13 amino acids. V lost 7 bases to trimming and J lost 6 bases, with 16 bases between them. Looked up from germline, CDR1 is SGHTA and CDR2 is FQGNSA. CDR3 coding DNA: TGTGCCAGCAATTGGGGCAGGGGCGGCGAGCAGTACTTC. As protein: CASNWGRGGEQYF.

The chain employs TRBV27 and TRBJ1-5; D unclear. The V gene's germline CDR1 is MNHEY and CDR2 SMNVEV (reference sequence). The CDR3 contains 15 residues. V lost 2 bases to trimming and J lost 4 bases, with 12 bases between them. The CDR3 DNA reads TGTGCCAGCAGTTTAGGTCCGGGTTCAAATCAGCCCCAGCATTTT. As protein: CASSLGPGSNQPQHF.

V gene TRBV27 combines with J gene TRBJ1-5; no clear D gene. Germline assignment: CDR1 MNHEY and CDR2 SMNVEV (reference sequence). The CDR3 loop spans 14 amino acids. V lost 6 bases and J lost 0, with 9 bases in between. CDR3 in amino acids: CASSSVNSNQPQHF. The CDR3 region has the DNA TGTGCCAGCAGCTCGGTCAATAGCAATCAGCCCCAGCATTTT.

This clone was counted once. The chain joins TRBV7-9 to TRBJ2-7, with 10 positions matching TRBD2. V was pared by 5 bases and J by 3 bases, with 4 bases of the junction left unmatched. This CDR3 is 14 amino acids long. Germline V gene lookup returns CDR1 SEHNR and CDR2 FQNEAQ (reference sequence). The CDR3 sequence: CASSPSGGNYEQYF. In DNA form, the CDR3 reads TGTGCCAGCAGCCCTAGCGGGGGCAACTACGAGCAGTACTTC.

This chain joins TRBV18 and TRBJ2-1, with a tentative D call TRBD2 (6 bases). V lost 8 bases and J lost 6, with 20 bases in between. The CDR3 extends over 15 amino acids. Looked up from germline, CDR1 is KGHSH and CDR2 is LQKENI. The CDR3 bases are TGTGCCAGCACGACGGTTAATGGGAGGAGCAATGAGCAGTTCTTC. It encodes CASTTVNGRSNEQFF.

The chain uses TRBV28 and TRBJ2-1; no firm D call. This CDR3 has 14 amino acids. Germline V CDR1 and CDR2: MDHEN, SYDVKM. V lost 11 bases to trimming and J lost 0 bases, with 14 bases between them. The CDR3 sequence: CAALDASSYNEQFF. CDR3 sequence (DNA): TGTGCCGCCTTAGACGCCAGCTCCTACAATGAGCAGTTCTTC.

The chain joins TRBV4-2 to TRBJ2-3; no firm D call. In germline, CDR1 is LGHNA, CDR2 YNFKEQ. Trimming cost V 0 bases and J 8 bases, with 12 bases left between them. The CDR3 runs 14 residues. CDR3 region: CASSQDPGSGTQYF. DNA of the CDR3: TGTGCCAGCAGCCAAGATCCGGGTTCGGGTACGCAGTATTTT.

This rearrangement joins TRBV6-1 to TRBJ2-1, with TRBD2 identical over 12 bases. Trimming took 7 bases from V and 3 from J; bases not matched to a gene: 4. The V gene's germline CDR1 is MNHNS and CDR2 SASEGT. The CDR3 runs to 15 residues. The CDR3, as DNA: TGTGCCAGCACCCCGACTAGCGGGGGCTACAATGAGCAGTTCTTC. The encoded protein is CASTPTSGGYNEQFF.

The chain links TRBV19 to TRBJ2-1; 8 bases are a match to TRBD2. The germline gives CDR1 LNHDA, CDR2 SQIVND (reference sequence). J gave up 10 bases and V 5 bases, and 7 bases lay outside the gene matches. This CDR3 is built from 13 residues. For the CDR3, the DNA is TGTGCCAGTAGTGGAGCGGGAGAGGAAGAGCAGTTCTTC. Its protein product is CASSGAGEEEQFF.

The chain carries TRBV7-9 and TRBJ1-1; maybe TRBD1 (6 bases). The CDR3 covers 14 residues. Germline CDR1 and CDR2: SEHNR and FQNEAQ (reference sequence). Trimming removed 11 bases from V and 2 bases from J, with 18 bases in between. CDR3 sequence reads: CASQRLGTNTEAFF. As DNA, the CDR3 is TGTGCCTCCCAAAGGCTGGGGACAAACACTGAAGCTTTCTTT.

This clone is a singleton in its sample. The chain employs TRBV6-1 and TRBJ2-7; 10 positions match TRBD2. The junction had 6 bases not matched to a gene; V was cut back by 2 bases and J by 2 bases. Germline V CDR1 and CDR2: MNHNS, SASEGT. The CDR3 loop spans 16 amino acids. CDR3 region: CASSELAGDGTYEQYF. For the CDR3, the DNA is TGTGCCAGCAGTGAACTAGCGGGAGATGGGACCTACGAGCAGTACTTC.

This sequence joins TRBV5-5 and TRBJ2-7; D gene ambiguous. This CDR3 is 12 amino acids long. Trimming cost V 1 base and J 3 bases, with 5 bases left between them. Germline V gene data show CDR1 as SGHKS and CDR2 as YYEKEE (reference sequence). The CDR3 DNA is TGTGCCAGCAGCTTGTCTGGCTACGAGCAGTACTTC. Translated: CASSLSGYEQYF.